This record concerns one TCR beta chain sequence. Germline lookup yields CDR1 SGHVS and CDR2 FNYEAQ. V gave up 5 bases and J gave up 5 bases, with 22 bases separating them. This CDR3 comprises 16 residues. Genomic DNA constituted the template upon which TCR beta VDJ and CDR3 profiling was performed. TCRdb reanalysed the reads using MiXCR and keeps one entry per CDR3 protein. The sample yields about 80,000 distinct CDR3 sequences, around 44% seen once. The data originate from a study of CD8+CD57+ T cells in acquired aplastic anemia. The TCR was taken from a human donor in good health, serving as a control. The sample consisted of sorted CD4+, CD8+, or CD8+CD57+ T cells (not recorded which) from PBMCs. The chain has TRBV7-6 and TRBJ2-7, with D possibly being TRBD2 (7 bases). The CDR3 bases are TGTGCCAGCAGCATTTCCGGCGGCGGGGGCAGCGACGAGCAGTACTTC. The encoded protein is CASSISGGGGSDEQYF.